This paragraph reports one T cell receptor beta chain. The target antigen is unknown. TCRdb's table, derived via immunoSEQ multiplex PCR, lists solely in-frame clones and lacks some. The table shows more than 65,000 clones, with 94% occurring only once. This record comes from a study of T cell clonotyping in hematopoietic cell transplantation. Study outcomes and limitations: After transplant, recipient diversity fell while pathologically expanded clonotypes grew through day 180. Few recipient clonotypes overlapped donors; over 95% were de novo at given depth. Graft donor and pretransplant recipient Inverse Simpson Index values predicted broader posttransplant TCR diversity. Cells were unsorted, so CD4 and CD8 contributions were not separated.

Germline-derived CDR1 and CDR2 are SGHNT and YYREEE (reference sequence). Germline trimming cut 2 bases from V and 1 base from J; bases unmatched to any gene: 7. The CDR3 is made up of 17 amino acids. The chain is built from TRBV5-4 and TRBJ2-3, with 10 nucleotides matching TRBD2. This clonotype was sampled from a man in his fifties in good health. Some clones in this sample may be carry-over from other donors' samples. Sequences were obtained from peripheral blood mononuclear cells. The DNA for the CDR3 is TGTGCCAGCAGCTTAGGAGCGGGGGGGCGCCGCACAGATACGCAGTATTTT. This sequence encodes CASSLGAGGRRTDTQYF.